The source of this T cell receptor (beta chain) is a study of PD-L1 blockade in urothelial cancer. Study summary: The patients first took atezolizumab in 2014, receiving 1,200 mg intravenously every 3 weeks. Bladder-origin urothelial cancer in males covered twenty-five of 29 patients. T cells were recovered from blood samples at a median of roughly 150,000.

This clone was seen a single time. Method: immunoSEQ multiplex PCR; TCRdb's copy keeps in-frame clones and lacks some. The sample consists of approximately 100,000 clones, approximately 90% of them appearing once. The material sequenced was PBMCs, taken around atezolizumab (anti-PD-L1) treatment. The sequence was obtained from a woman older than 75 with urothelial cancer.

In DNA, the CDR3 is TGTGCCAGCAGCGCTCAAGGGGGGGGTCTCAACTCTGGGGCCAACGTCCTGACTTTC. It specifies CASSAQGGGLNSGANVLTF. V is TRBV9 and J is TRBJ2-6; a possible D gene is TRBD2 (7 bases). Germline CDR1 and CDR2: SGDLS and YYNGEE. Trimming removed 3 bases at V and 0 bases at J, with 19 bases between. This CDR3 contains 19 residues.